This T cell receptor (beta chain) is from a study of blood T cell repertoires in COVID-19. Trimming stripped 2 bases from V and 5 bases from J, with 10 bases between. Per germline, CDR1 SGHRS and CDR2 YFSETQ. The CDR3 contains 14 residues. Profiled with immunoSEQ multiplex PCR; TCRdb holds only in-frame clones, not every one. The sample shows tens of thousands of clones, around 88% of them seen only once. The sequencing input was peripheral blood. This sequence joins TRBV5-1 and TRBJ1-4; D is possibly TRBD1 (5 bases). The TCR comes from a human donor in a cohort sampled during active COVID-19. The CDR3 bases are TGCGCCAGCAGCTTTGCGGGGGGGAATGAAAAACTGTTTTTT. Amino acid sequence: CASSFAGGNEKLFF.